The 26 T cell receptor beta chains listed next were all sequenced from one sample in a study of blood T cell repertoires in COVID-19. Only in-frame clones appear in the TCRdb table, and some are missing; sequencing was by immunoSEQ multiplex PCR. Of around 99,000 clones listed, roughly 90% are singletons. Source material: peripheral blood. The source is a man aged 40-55 years with active or convalescent COVID-19.

The chain couples TRBV6-5 to TRBJ1-6, with D uncertain. Between the trimmed V and J ends, which lost 4 bases and 10 bases, there was a span of 14 bases. The germline gives CDR1 MNHEY, CDR2 SVGAGI. This CDR3 is built from 14 residues. The CDR3 sequence: CASSSAPNASPLHF. The CDR3 coding sequence is TGTGCCAGCAGTTCCGCCCCCAACGCGTCACCCCTCCACTTT.

V is TRBV6-5 and J is TRBJ1-6; D remains ambiguous. Germline values: CDR1 MNHEY, CDR2 SVGAGI. The CDR3 has 14 residues. V lost 8 bases to trimming and J lost 11 bases, with 19 bases between them. The CDR3 reads CASCPGMAPAPLHF. CDR3 coding DNA: TGTGCCAGCTGCCCCGGGATGGCCCCGGCACCCCTCCACTTT.

The CDR3: CASTYEAGGGRRQETQYF. Here the CDR3 DNA reads TGTGCCAGCACCTACGAGGCCGGGGGCGGGAGACGCCAAGAGACCCAGTACTTC. The rearrangement joins TRBV7-6 to TRBJ2-5; D possibly corresponds to TRBD2 (7 bases). Trimming took 7 bases from V and 1 from J, leaving 25 bases between them. The CDR3 covers 18 residues. Germline lookup yields CDR1 SGHVS and CDR2 FNYEAQ.

The chain is built from TRBV23-1 and TRBJ1-5; 11 bases are shared with TRBD1. TRBV23-1 is labeled an ORF, and its function is uncertain. Germline trimming cut 1 base from V and 5 bases from J; bases unmatched to any gene: 10. The CDR3 runs 18 residues. The CDR3 coding sequence is TGCGCCAGCAGTCAATGGGACCGGGACAGGGGGGCTCATCAGCCCCAGCATTTT. Translation gives CASSQWDRDRGAHQPQHF.

The V gene is TRBV28, the J gene TRBJ2-7, with 9 positions matching TRBD1. The CDR3 has 14 amino acids. The V and J ends lost 7 bases and 5 bases, in that order; junction bases with no gene match: 9. Germline CDR1 reads MDHEN; CDR2 reads SYDVKM. The CDR3 loop is CASTGTGRMDEQYF. The CDR3 DNA sequence: TGTGCCAGCACCGGGACAGGGCGTATGGACGAGCAGTACTTC.

This chain uses TRBV10-3 with TRBJ1-2; D remains unclear. Trimming stripped 4 bases from V and 0 bases from J, with 9 bases between. CDR3 length equals 14 residues. The V gene's germline CDR1 is ENHRY and CDR2 SYGVKD. Written as DNA, the CDR3 is TGTGCCATCAGTGCGCAGGCGACTAACTATGGCTACACCTTC. Translating it yields CAISAQATNYGYTF.

The chain has TRBV7-9 and TRBJ2-1, with 8 bases aligning to TRBD1. Unmatched junction bases numbered 2, after V lost 4 bases and J lost 0 bases. Germline CDR1 is SEHNR and CDR2 is FQNEAQ (reference sequence). This CDR3 contains 15 residues. CDR3 DNA sequence: TGTGCCAGCAGCTCCGGACAGGGCTCCTACAATGAGCAGTTCTTC. It is translated as CASSSGQGSYNEQFF.

The chain employs TRBV5-1 and TRBJ1-2, with D possibly being TRBD1 (6 bases). The CDR3 runs to 17 residues. Germline CDR1 is SGHRS and CDR2 is YFSETQ. Trimming took off 0 bases at V and 4 bases at J, with 19 bases between the two ends. The CDR3 DNA is TGCGCCAGCAGCTTGGGGGGGCTGGGCGGAGGCCTCTATGGCTACACCTTC. It translates to CASSLGGLGGGLYGYTF.

This chain connects TRBV28 to TRBJ2-7; TRBD1 might be the D (6 bases). The germline V and J ends were trimmed by 6 bases and 3 bases, with 18 bases remaining between them. Germline V CDR1 and CDR2: MDHEN, SYDVKM. This CDR3 is built from 15 residues. This CDR3 is CASRINTRTVYEQYF. CDR3 in DNA: TGTGCCAGCAGAATCAATACGAGGACAGTCTACGAGCAGTACTTC. The whole variable domain, remainder taken from reference TRBV28 and TRBJ2-7, is DVKVTQSSRYLVKRTGEKVFLECVQDMDHENMFWYRQDPGLGLRLIYFSYDVKMKEKGDIPEGYSVSREKKERFSLILESASTNQTSMYLCASRINTRTVYEQYFGPGTRLTVT.

The CDR3 bases are TGTGCCAGCAGTTCGGGGACAGGGAATTCACCCCTCCACTTT. Translated: CASSSGTGNSPLHF. The chain combines TRBV7-6 with TRBJ1-6, with 9 bases that match TRBD1. This CDR3 is 14 amino acids long. In germline, CDR1 is SGHVS, CDR2 FNYEAQ. Trimming removed 6 bases from V and 7 bases from J; junction bases left unmatched: 4.

The chain employs TRBV4-3 and TRBJ2-3, with TRBD2 matching 11 bases. V lost 1 base to trimming and J lost 2 bases; unmatched junction nucleotides: 8. This CDR3 contains 18 residues. Per germline, CDR1 LGHNA and CDR2 YSLEER. As DNA, the CDR3 is TGCGCCAGCAGCCAAGTGGTTACACTAGCGGGAGCCACAGATACGCAGTATTTT. Its translation: CASSQVVTLAGATDTQYF.

CDR3 sequence: CASIPGLARYEQYF. In DNA, the CDR3 is TGTGCCAGCATCCCGGGACTAGCTAGGTACGAGCAGTACTTC. The rearrangement joins TRBV7-9 to TRBJ2-7, with 9 bases lining up with TRBD2. V was pared by 7 bases and J by 4 bases, with 8 bases of the junction left unmatched. The CDR3 length is 14 residues. The germline V gene encodes CDR1 SEHNR and CDR2 FQNEAQ (reference sequence).

The rearrangement links TRBV4-2 to TRBJ2-5; maybe TRBD1 (6 bases). This CDR3 is 15 amino acids long. Germline CDR1 is LGHNA and CDR2 is YNFKEQ. V was pared by 1 base and J by 5 bases, with 14 bases between. The CDR3 DNA reads TGTGCCAGCAGCCAAGCGGTTGGTCAGGGGGAGACCCAGTACTTC. The encoded protein is CASSQAVGQGETQYF.

J is TRBJ1-3 and V is TRBV27; no clear D gene. V shed 6 bases and J shed 5 bases, with 14 bases lying between them. From germline, CDR1 is MNHEY and CDR2 SMNVEV (reference sequence). This CDR3 contains 14 residues. CDR3 nucleotide sequence: TGTGCCAGCAGCCCCAGCGGGCAAAGAAACACCATATATTTT. It yields the protein CASSPSGQRNTIYF.

The CDR3 DNA is TGTGCCAGCAGCTTGTCGGGGGGGAACTATGGCTACACCTTC. It yields the protein CASSLSGGNYGYTF. The genes are TRBV5-8 and TRBJ1-2; D is possibly TRBD1 (5 bases). The CDR3 spans 14 residues. Trimming left V 1 base short and J 2 bases short, with 9 bases between. Germline lookup yields CDR1 SGHTS and CDR2 YDEGEE.

J is TRBJ1-6 and V is TRBV11-2; D not resolved. The CDR3 spans 13 residues. V was cut by 7 bases and J by 7 bases, with 11 bases left in between. Germline V gene sequence: CDR1 SGHAT, CDR2 FQNNGV. The CDR3 nucleotides are TGTGCCAGCACTCTAGCTCGCAATTCACCCCTCCACTTT. It specifies CASTLARNSPLHF.

On this clone itself: Additional DNA sequences in this sample encode the identical CDR3. This sequence joins TRBV6-1 and TRBJ1-5; no definite D call. The germline V and J ends were trimmed by 2 bases and 2 bases, with 4 bases remaining between them. Germline V gene data show CDR1 as MNHNS and CDR2 as SASEGT. This CDR3 has 13 residues. CDR3 sequence: CASSEHGNQPQHF. CDR3 in DNA: TGTGCCAGCAGTGAACATGGCAATCAGCCCCAGCATTTT.

This sequence joins TRBV21-1 and TRBJ2-7; TRBD2 is the table's D call and was not checked against the DNA. TRBV21-1 corresponds to a pseudogene. The CDR3 is 15 residues long. The CDR3 reads CASSDGTSGRIALYF. DNA of the CDR3: TGTGCCAGCAGCGACGGGACTAGCGGGAGGATCGCGCTGTACTTC.

The rearrangement joins TRBV12-3 or TRBV12-4 to TRBJ2-1; tentatively, D is TRBD2 (5 bases). The length of the CDR3 is 13 residues. Trimming stripped 2 bases from V and 9 bases from J, with 11 bases between. The CDR3 coding sequence is TGTGCCAGCAGTTTAACTCGGACTCTTGAGCAGTTCTTC. Its translation: CASSLTRTLEQFF.

V is TRBV6-6 and J is TRBJ2-1, with 9 bases aligning to TRBD2. Germline assignment: CDR1 MNHNY and CDR2 SVGAGI (reference sequence). The trim removed 7 bases at V and 8 bases at J, leaving 12 bases unmatched. This CDR3 contains 15 residues. The CDR3 spells CASKQTGAGGDEQFF. For the CDR3, the DNA is TGTGCCAGCAAACAGACTGGAGCGGGAGGAGATGAGCAGTTCTTC.

This chain links TRBV28 with TRBJ1-1; D not resolved. CDR3 length: 13 residues. In germline, CDR1 is MDHEN, CDR2 SYDVKM. V was pared by 2 bases and J by 4 bases, with 8 bases between. The CDR3 nucleotides read TGTGCCAGCAGTTTAAAATCGGTCACTGAAGCTTTCTTT. It specifies CASSLKSVTEAFF.

The genes are TRBV9 and TRBJ2-5; 7 positions agree with TRBD1. CDR3 size: 15 residues. V lost 2 bases, J lost 4 bases, and 8 bases stayed unmatched. Germline loops: CDR1 SGDLS, CDR2 YYNGEE. In DNA, the CDR3 is TGTGCCAGCAGCGTCTCAGGGGGTGTTCGAGAGACCCAGTACTTC. The encoded protein is CASSVSGGVRETQYF.

The CDR3 nucleotides read TGTGCCAGTAGTTCCAGCACCGGGGAGCTGTTTTTT. Its translation is CASSSSTGELFF. V usage is TRBV19 and J usage is TRBJ2-2; unclear D gene. V lost 5 bases and J lost 4, with 5 bases in between. Germline V gene sequence: CDR1 LNHDA, CDR2 SQIVND (reference sequence). The CDR3 contains 12 residues. Full variable domain (missing parts from reference TRBV19 and TRBJ2-2): DGGITQSPKYLFRKEGQNVTLSCEQNLNHDAMYWYRQDPGQGLRLIYYSQIVNDFQKGDIAEGYSVSREKKESFPLTVTSAQKNPTAFYLCASSSSTGELFFGEGSRLTVL.

The chain links TRBV5-1 to TRBJ2-2; maybe TRBD2 (5 bases). Deletions cut 4 bases from V and 4 bases from J, with 14 bases between. Looked up from germline, CDR1 is SGHRS and CDR2 is YFSETQ. The CDR3 is 15 residues long. The CDR3 sequence is CASSPWGVGTGELFF. CDR3 nucleotides: TGCGCCAGCAGCCCTTGGGGAGTTGGCACCGGGGAGCTGTTTTTT.

The count of this clone is one. This chain's CDR3 is CASTPSSQSGELFF. CDR3 in DNA: TGTGCCAGCACCCCTAGCAGTCAGTCCGGGGAGCTGTTTTTT. The V and J genes are TRBV5-6 and TRBJ2-2; TRBD2 is a possible D gene (5 bases). This CDR3 contains 14 residues. Germline CDR1 and CDR2: SGHDT and YYEEEE. Trimming removed 6 bases from V and 6 bases from J, with 15 bases in between.

The V call is TRBV7-8, the J call TRBJ1-1; the match to TRBD1 covers 7 bases. The germline V gene has CDR1 SGHVS and CDR2 FQNEAQ. This CDR3 has 17 residues. V shed 1 base, J shed 4 bases, and the junction held 12 bases outside the gene matches. CDR3 sequence reads: CASSLEVWGSGGTEAFF. The CDR3 nucleotides are TGTGCCAGCAGCTTAGAGGTTTGGGGATCAGGGGGCACTGAAGCTTTCTTT.